These 25 T cell receptor beta chains were sequenced from one sample in a study of cytomegalovirus exposure and HLA in healthy donors. Use of 60 Vbeta and 13 Jbeta primers characterized the PCR. The protocol was immunoSEQ multiplex PCR, while the TCRdb copy is restricted to in-frame clones and leaves out a portion. Among fewer than 250,000 clones listed, about three quarters were seen once. The sequenced material came from PBMCs. The receptors originated from a woman aged 40-49 years in good health and CMV-seronegative.

This clone was detected only once. V and J are TRBV19 and TRBJ2-7, with D tentatively TRBD2 (6 bases). This CDR3 is 14 amino acids long. Germline CDR1 and CDR2: LNHDA and SQIVND (reference sequence). Trimming shortened V by 6 bases and J by 6 bases, and 18 bases separated the two germline ends. CDR3 nucleotides: TGTGCCAGTAGCCCTCGGGAGAAGGTCAGCGAGCAGTACTTC. Protein product: CASSPREKVSEQYF.

The V call is TRBV7-3, the J call TRBJ2-3, with TRBD1 matching over 7 bases. The CDR3 covers 14 residues. Germline values: CDR1 SGHTA, CDR2 FQGTGA. With V trimmed by 6 bases and J by 4 bases, 7 bases remained unmatched. The CDR3 DNA sequence: TGTGCCAGCAGGAGGACAGGAATGGCAGATACGCAGTATTTT. Its protein is CASRRTGMADTQYF.

The chain joins TRBV5-1 to TRBJ2-5; D possibly corresponds to TRBD1 (5 bases). Per germline, CDR1 SGHRS and CDR2 YFSETQ. This CDR3 contains 14 residues. V shed 2 bases and J shed 5 bases, with 13 bases lying between them. CDR3 sequence: CASSLAGIRETQYF. CDR3 DNA sequence: TGCGCCAGCAGCTTAGCAGGGATACGGGAGACCCAGTACTTC.

CDR3 region: CASSVGGGSTTGELFF. CDR3 coding DNA: TGTGCCAGCAGCGTAGGGGGAGGGTCAACAACCGGGGAGCTGTTTTTT. The genes are TRBV9 and TRBJ2-2, with 7 bases matching TRBD2. The V segment lost 0 bases and the J segment 5 bases; nucleotides outside the gene matches: 7. The CDR3 runs 16 residues. Per germline, CDR1 SGDLS and CDR2 YYNGEE.

The chain recombines TRBV10-3 with TRBJ1-3; 10 nucleotides align to TRBD1. In germline, CDR1 is ENHRY, CDR2 SYGVKD. This CDR3 contains 16 residues. V dropped 5 bases and J dropped 1; count of bases not matched to a gene: 5. The CDR3 region is CAISTGQGGSGNTIYF. CDR3 DNA sequence: TGTGCCATCAGTACTGGACAGGGGGGATCTGGAAACACCATATATTTT.

The CDR3 DNA follows: TGTGCCAGTAGTGAGGCCGGGACACGCGAAGCTTTCTTT. It specifies CASSEAGTREAFF. The rearrangement joins TRBV19 to TRBJ1-1, with D perhaps TRBD1 (6 bases). Trimming stripped 5 bases from V and 8 bases from J, with 15 bases between. Germline V lookup: CDR1 LNHDA, CDR2 SQIVND (reference sequence). The length of the CDR3 is 13 residues.

CDR3 residues: CASSAQAGKHQETQYF. The CDR3 region has the DNA TGTGCCAGCAGTGCCCAAGCGGGAAAACACCAAGAGACCCAGTACTTC. The V gene is TRBV6-6, the J gene TRBJ2-5; the match to TRBD2 covers 7 bases. After removal of 5 bases from V and 0 bases from J, the junction contained 9 bases not matched to a gene. The length of the CDR3 is 16 residues. CDR1 is MNHNY and CDR2 is SVGAGI in the germline V gene (reference sequence).

The CDR3 protein is CAIGPGGNQETQYF. Written as DNA, the CDR3 is TGTGCCATCGGCCCGGGGGGGAACCAAGAGACCCAGTACTTC. The genes are TRBV10-3 and TRBJ2-5; 8 bases align to TRBD2. Germline CDR1 ENHRY, CDR2 SYGVKD. Unmatched junction bases numbered 5, after V lost 8 bases and J lost 0 bases. The CDR3 is 14 residues long.

The chain links TRBV7-2 to TRBJ1-5; D unclear. CDR3 length: 15 residues. Germline V lookup: CDR1 SGHTA, CDR2 FQGNSA. Trimming took 1 base from V and 0 from J, leaving 7 bases between them. CDR3 sequence: CASSLEFSSNQPQHF. In DNA, the CDR3 is TGTGCCAGCAGCTTAGAATTTAGTAGCAATCAGCCCCAGCATTTT. The whole variable domain, filled in from reference TRBV7-2 and TRBJ1-5, reads GAGVSQSPSNKVTEKGKDVELRCDPISGHTALYWYRQSLGQGLEFLIYFQGNSAPDKSGLPSDRFSAERTGGSVSTLTIQRTQQEDSAVYLCASSLEFSSNQPQHFGDGTRLSIL.

V gene TRBV6-1 combines with J gene TRBJ1-3; D remains unclear. This CDR3 has 14 amino acids. Per the germline V gene, CDR1 is MNHNS and CDR2 is SASEGT. V dropped 6 bases and J dropped 0 bases, with 9 bases sitting between them. CDR3 coding DNA: TGTGCCAGCAGGCTCAGAAGCTCTGGAAACACCATATATTTT. Encoded protein: CASRLRSSGNTIYF.

The chain links TRBV19 to TRBJ2-5; 8 positions match TRBD1. CDR3 length equals 13 residues. Germline V lookup: CDR1 LNHDA, CDR2 SQIVND (reference sequence). With 6 bases clipped from V and 2 bases from J, the junction kept 2 bases outside the gene matches. CDR3 DNA sequence: TGTGCCAGTAGCACAGGGGGTCAAGAGACCCAGTACTTC. Translating gives CASSTGGQETQYF.

This rearrangement joins TRBV29-1 to TRBJ2-7, with TRBD1 identical over 7 bases. CDR1 and CDR2 from the germline V gene are SQVTM and ANQGSEA. The length of the CDR3 is 11 residues. J lost 6 bases, V lost 7 bases, and 6 bases had no gene match. The CDR3 DNA sequence: TGCAGCGGTAAAAACAGGGGCGAGCAGTACTTC. Translation: CSGKNRGEQYF.

The chain has TRBV27 and TRBJ1-1, with D hard to call. Germline V gives CDR1 MNHEY, CDR2 SMNVEV (reference sequence). Trimming took off 0 bases at V and 6 bases at J, with 8 bases between the two ends. CDR3 length equals 13 residues. The CDR3 nucleotides are TGTGCCAGCAGTTTATCCGGCGGGGCTGAAGCTTTCTTT. As protein: CASSLSGGAEAFF.

This clone showed up just once. The chain carries TRBV19 and TRBJ2-3; 7 bases are a match to TRBD1. Unmatched junction bases numbered 7, after V lost 5 bases and J lost 2 bases. Germline-derived CDR1 and CDR2 are LNHDA and SQIVND (reference sequence). The length of the CDR3 is 15 residues. The CDR3 bases are TGTGCCAGTAGTTCTCACAGGGGTCACACAGATACGCAGTATTTT. Its translation is CASSSHRGHTDTQYF. The full variable domain, in which reference TRBV19 and TRBJ2-3 provide the parts outside the CDR3, is DGGITQSPKYLFRKEGQNVTLSCEQNLNHDAMYWYRQDPGQGLRLIYYSQIVNDFQKGDIAEGYSVSREKKESFPLTVTSAQKNPTAFYLCASSSHRGHTDTQYFGPGTRLTVL.

The rearrangement uses TRBV6-6 and TRBJ1-2; D ambiguous. V lost 2 bases and J 6 bases, leaving 10 bases between the germline ends. The CDR3 runs to 13 residues. Germline lookup yields CDR1 MNHNY and CDR2 SVGAGI (reference sequence). In nucleotides, the CDR3 is TGTGCCAGCAGTTACGGGGAGTCAAATGGCTACACCTTC. It is translated as CASSYGESNGYTF.

This chain uses TRBV7-3 with TRBJ2-2, with 8 bases matching TRBD2. With 5 bases clipped from V and 4 bases from J, the junction kept 9 bases outside the gene matches. This CDR3 has 16 residues. Germline values: CDR1 SGHTA, CDR2 FQGTGA. The CDR3 DNA reads TGTGCCAGCAGCCTATACAGCGGGAGCGGCACCGGGGAGCTGTTTTTT. Translating it yields CASSLYSGSGTGELFF.

The chain employs TRBV11-2 and TRBJ1-1; no firm D call. The germline V and J ends were trimmed by 3 bases and 3 bases, with 8 bases remaining between them. The length of the CDR3 is 13 residues. CDR1 is SGHAT and CDR2 is FQNNGV in the germline V gene. In nucleotides, the CDR3 is TGTGCCAGCAGCTTCCAACGGGACACTGAAGCTTTCTTT. It yields the protein CASSFQRDTEAFF.

This clone was counted only a few times. V and J are TRBV5-1 and TRBJ2-7; TRBD2 might be the D (6 bases). CDR1 is SGHRS and CDR2 is YFSETQ in the germline V gene. Trimming removed 1 base from V and 5 bases from J, with 13 bases in between. There are 14 residues in the CDR3. The CDR3 protein is CASSLSPGVHEQYV. The DNA for the CDR3 is TGCGCCAGCAGCTTGAGTCCGGGGGTCCACGAGCAGTACGTC.

This chain connects TRBV6-1 to TRBJ1-5; the match to TRBD1 covers 12 bases. The CDR3 has 15 residues. Germline V CDR1 and CDR2: MNHNS, SASEGT. The V gene end was trimmed by 6 bases and the J gene end by 7 bases; junction bases not matched to a gene: 7. The DNA for the CDR3 is TGTGCCAGCAGCGGGACAGGGGGCTTCAAGCAGCCCCAGCATTTT. Translated: CASSGTGGFKQPQHF.

The sample holds a few counts of this clone. The chain carries TRBV15 and TRBJ1-3; weak D call: TRBD1 (5 bases). The CDR3 runs to 15 residues. V was pared by 0 bases and J by 2 bases, with 8 bases between. Germline-derived CDR1 and CDR2 are LNHNV and YYDKDF (reference sequence). CDR3 region: CATSRESRAGNTIYF. DNA for the CDR3: TGTGCCACCAGCAGAGAAAGCAGGGCTGGAAACACCATATATTTT.

The chain links TRBV27 to TRBJ2-1; D remains ambiguous. Germline CDR1 and CDR2: MNHEY and SMNVEV (reference sequence). Trimming shortened V by 3 bases and J by 7 bases, and 10 bases separated the two germline ends. The CDR3 runs to 13 residues. CDR3 amino acids: CASSLTGGNEQFF. The CDR3 nucleotides read TGTGCCAGCAGTTTGACGGGTGGGAATGAGCAGTTCTTC.

The chain is built from TRBV4-3 and TRBJ1-2, with 9 nucleotides matching TRBD1. V lost 0 bases, J lost 6 bases, and 8 bases stayed unmatched. This CDR3 contains 16 residues. Germline loops: CDR1 LGHNA, CDR2 YSLEER. The CDR3 nucleotides read TGCGCCAGCAGCCAAGAGTGGGGACAGGGTGTCCATGGCTACACCTTC. This encodes CASSQEWGQGVHGYTF.

In this sample, this clone turned up once. The chain couples TRBV7-2 to TRBJ1-4, with 8 positions matching TRBD1. V lost 11 bases and J lost 8; bases outside the gene matches: 10. The CDR3 consists of 13 residues. Germline CDR1 SGHTA, CDR2 FQGNSA. The DNA of the CDR3 is TGTGCCGCGGCGGACAGGGCTGGAGAAAAACTGTTTTTT. It yields the protein CAAADRAGEKLFF.

The V call is TRBV10-3, the J call TRBJ2-4; a possible D gene is TRBD1 (5 bases). CDR1 is ENHRY, CDR2 SYGVKD, per germline. Trimming removed 2 bases at V and 0 bases at J, with 20 bases between. This CDR3 has 19 residues. The CDR3, as DNA: TGTGCCATCAGTGAGGGAGATCTGGTAGGGGATGGAGCCAAAAACATTCAGTACTTC. Its protein product is CAISEGDLVGDGAKNIQYF.

This chain links TRBV30 with TRBJ1-5; 7 positions agree with TRBD1. V dropped 2 bases and J dropped 2; count of bases not matched to a gene: 0. In germline, CDR1 is GTSNPN, CDR2 SVGIG (reference sequence). The CDR3 contains 13 residues. The CDR3: CAWSTGGNQPQHF. DNA for the CDR3: TGTGCCTGGAGTACAGGGGGCAATCAGCCCCAGCATTTT. The complete variable domain, with remaining parts taken from reference TRBV30 and TRBJ1-5, reads SQTIHQWPATLVQPVGSPLSLECTVEGTSNPNLYWYRQAAGRGLQLLFYSVGIGQISSEVPQNLSASRPQDRQFILSSKKLLLSDSGFYLCAWSTGGNQPQHFGDGTRLSIL.